A single sample gave rise to the 2 T cell receptor beta chains below, sequenced in a study of CD8+ T cells in alopecia areata. In each case, RNA was isolated and then reverse transcribed into cDNA as the sequencing template. Method: immunoSEQ multiplex PCR; TCRdb's copy keeps in-frame clones and lacks some. Counted here are 200,000 or so clones, 35% to 45% occurring once; the ten biggest clones make up just under 0.5%. Described treatment: oral pan-JAK inhibitor, 5-10 mg twice daily. The sample consisted of CD4+ T cells sorted from blood, taken at approximately week 31, from a patient treated with tofacitinib. Receptor source: a human donor with alopecia areata.

This clone has a single count. The rearrangement joins TRBV30 to TRBJ1-2, with D perhaps TRBD1 (5 bases). V was shortened by 2 bases and J by 1 base, with 8 bases between the two germline ends. CDR3 length: 13 amino acids. Germline CDR1 is GTSNPN and CDR2 is SVGIG (reference sequence). This chain's CDR3 is CAWSRGVNYGYTF. The CDR3 DNA sequence: TGTGCCTGGAGTAGGGGAGTTAACTATGGCTACACCTTC.

This clone was detected many times. This rearrangement joins TRBV10-3 to TRBJ2-1; TRBD1 is a possible D gene (6 bases). From germline, CDR1 is ENHRY and CDR2 SYGVKD. This CDR3 is 14 amino acids long. Trimming cost V 4 bases and J 0 bases, with 7 bases left between them. The CDR3 is CAISGTDSYNEQFF. The CDR3 DNA reads as TGTGCCATCAGTGGGACAGACTCCTACAATGAGCAGTTCTTC.